These 25 T cell receptor beta chains came from one sample sequenced in a study of T cell changes during pregnancy in multiple sclerosis. This table comes from immunoSEQ multiplex PCR, and its TCRdb copy is limited to in-frame clones, with some not included. The sample contains tens of thousands of clones, approximately 92% of which appear only once. This specimen consisted of peripheral blood, obtained after pregnancy. The receptors were sampled from a female donor with multiple sclerosis, enrolled in a pregnancy study.

This chain connects TRBV7-2 to TRBJ1-1; no definite D call. The CDR3 runs to 15 residues. V was clipped by 5 bases and J by 5 bases, with 18 bases between them. Germline V gene sequence: CDR1 SGHTA, CDR2 FQGNSA. The CDR3 loop is CASSPDVGGWTEAFF. The CDR3, as DNA: TGTGCCAGCAGCCCCGACGTGGGAGGATGGACTGAAGCTTTCTTT.

The chain combines TRBV11-2 with TRBJ2-7; D not resolved. Germline assignment: CDR1 SGHAT and CDR2 FQNNGV. Trimming cost V 4 bases and J 3 bases, with 4 bases left between them. CDR3 size: 11 residues. This chain's CDR3 is CASSSVYEQYF. In DNA, the CDR3 is TGTGCCAGCAGCTCCGTCTACGAGCAGTACTTC.

This clone has a single count. The chain carries TRBV6-5 and TRBJ1-2; D gene ambiguous. CDR3 length: 13 residues. Trimming took 4 bases from V and 8 from J, leaving 14 bases between them. CDR1 and CDR2 (germline): MNHEY, SVGAGI. The CDR3 DNA reads TGTGCCAGCAGTTTTGGACTTTCGAGGGGCTACACCTTC. This encodes CASSFGLSRGYTF.

This chain links TRBV11-2 with TRBJ1-2; D gene ambiguous. V was cut by 8 bases and J by 3 bases, with 13 bases left in between. CDR3 size: 13 residues. In germline, CDR1 is SGHAT, CDR2 FQNNGV. CDR3 amino acids: CASARNGDYGYTF. CDR3 DNA sequence: TGTGCCAGCGCCCGCAACGGGGACTATGGCTACACCTTC.

This chain joins TRBV6-5 and TRBJ1-1, with 7 bases identical to TRBD1. CDR3 length: 14 residues. The germline gives CDR1 MNHEY, CDR2 SVGAGI. V was clipped by 7 bases and J by 0 bases; unmatched bases: 5. The CDR3 DNA reads as TGTGCCAGCACCCTGACAGGGATGAACACTGAAGCTTTCTTT. Translated: CASTLTGMNTEAFF.

The chain combines TRBV7-2 with TRBJ2-3, with D perhaps TRBD1 (6 bases). Deletions cut 5 bases from V and 2 bases from J, with 14 bases between. The CDR3 contains 15 residues. Germline CDR1 and CDR2: SGHTA and FQGNSA. This CDR3 is CASSPQGPVTDTQYF. The CDR3 bases are TGTGCCAGCAGCCCTCAGGGGCCAGTCACAGATACGCAGTATTTT.

A single count supports this clone. The chain combines TRBV9 with TRBJ2-7; maybe TRBD1 (5 bases). The germline V gene has CDR1 SGDLS and CDR2 YYNGEE. The CDR3 has 15 amino acids. The V gene lost 0 bases and the J gene lost 0 bases, with 10 bases spanning the gap. The CDR3 sequence: CASSVGGRDSYEQYF. The CDR3 bases are TGTGCCAGCAGCGTAGGAGGCAGGGACTCCTACGAGCAGTACTTC.

This chain uses TRBV10-3 with TRBJ1-2; 9 nucleotides line up with TRBD1. In germline, CDR1 is ENHRY, CDR2 SYGVKD. V lost 8 bases to trimming and J lost 12 bases; unmatched junction nucleotides: 13. The CDR3 runs 13 residues. The CDR3 loop is CAIRGPDRGLDTF. CDR3 coding DNA: TGTGCCATCCGGGGACCGGACAGGGGCCTCGACACCTTC.

This sequence joins TRBV30 and TRBJ1-5, with D tentatively TRBD1 (6 bases). The CDR3 totals 14 residues. The germline V gene encodes CDR1 GTSNPN and CDR2 SVGIG (reference sequence). With 6 bases removed from V and 1 base from J, the gap between germline ends came to 13 bases. As DNA, the CDR3 is TGTGCCTGCACTACCACAGGGAGCAATCAGCCCCAGCATTTT. Translation: CACTTTGSNQPQHF.

This rearrangement joins TRBV28 to TRBJ1-2; no firm D call. V dropped 2 bases and J dropped 7 bases, with 8 bases sitting between them. The CDR3 sequence is 12 residues long. CDR1 is MDHEN and CDR2 is SYDVKM in the germline V gene. The CDR3, as DNA: TGTGCCAGCAGTTTAGTGCGGGTTGGCTACACCTTC. It encodes CASSLVRVGYTF.

The chain couples TRBV14 to TRBJ1-2, with TRBD1 matching 9 bases. The CDR3 length is 12 residues. Germline V gene sequence: CDR1 SGHDN, CDR2 FVKESK. Trimming cost V 4 bases and J 7 bases; bases outside gene matches: 1. The CDR3 protein is CASSRDRVGYTF. CDR3 in DNA: TGTGCCAGCAGCCGGGACAGGGTTGGCTACACCTTC.

This chain uses TRBV19 with TRBJ2-5, with D maybe TRBD2 (6 bases). V lost 3 bases and J lost 5, with 13 bases in between. The CDR3 is made up of 14 amino acids. CDR1 and CDR2 from the germline V gene are LNHDA and SQIVND (reference sequence). The CDR3 sequence is CASSMGGISETQYF. The CDR3, as DNA: TGTGCCAGTAGTATGGGCGGGATTTCGGAGACCCAGTACTTC.

The chain has TRBV27 and TRBJ1-5, with D perhaps TRBD1 (5 bases). The V gene lost 4 bases and the J gene lost 3 bases, with 7 bases spanning the gap. This CDR3 has 13 residues. Germline V gene data show CDR1 as MNHEY and CDR2 as SMNVEV (reference sequence). CDR3 in DNA: TGTGCCAGCAGTTCGACAGACAATCAGCCCCAGCATTTT. Amino acids: CASSSTDNQPQHF.

The chain links TRBV5-1 to TRBJ1-3; the D gene is possibly TRBD1 (6 bases). Germline CDR1 is SGHRS and CDR2 is YFSETQ. The CDR3 loop spans 14 amino acids. V was trimmed by 0 bases and J by 3 bases, leaving 7 bases between them. The CDR3 nucleotides read TGCGCCAGCAGCTTGGTAGGGGGTGGAAACACCATATATTTT. Translating it yields CASSLVGGGNTIYF.

The chain links TRBV6-5 to TRBJ2-2; 12 bases align to TRBD1. The germline V gene encodes CDR1 MNHEY and CDR2 SVGAGI. V was pared by 1 base and J by 6 bases, with 3 bases of the junction left unmatched. This CDR3 has 16 amino acids. CDR3 in amino acids: CASSYWGQGAAGELFF. Written as DNA, the CDR3 is TGTGCCAGCAGTTACTGGGGACAGGGGGCGGCCGGGGAGCTGTTTTTT.

The chain couples TRBV9 to TRBJ1-3; D not resolved. The CDR3 contains 14 residues. Germline CDR1 and CDR2: SGDLS and YYNGEE. Deletions cut 3 bases from V and 8 bases from J, with 15 bases between. The CDR3 DNA sequence: TGTGCCAGCAGCGACATACTATTCGAGGACACCATATATTTT. Translating it yields CASSDILFEDTIYF.

The chain recombines TRBV14 with TRBJ2-7, with a tentative D call TRBD2 (6 bases). Deletions cut 7 bases from V and 7 bases from J, with 17 bases between. In germline, CDR1 is SGHDN, CDR2 FVKESK. This CDR3 comprises 13 residues. The CDR3 nucleotides read TGTGCCAGCAACGTGAAGGGCCGGGGGGAGCAGTACTTC. Translated, it gives CASNVKGRGEQYF.

The V call is TRBV19, the J call TRBJ1-1, with a tentative D call TRBD1 (6 bases). This CDR3 contains 15 residues. Germline V lookup: CDR1 LNHDA, CDR2 SQIVND (reference sequence). V lost 0 bases to trimming and J lost 4 bases, with 12 bases between them. CDR3 bases: TGTGCCAGTAGTATAGATTACAGGGCCCCCACTGAAGCTTTCTTT. As protein: CASSIDYRAPTEAFF.

V is TRBV6-1 and J is TRBJ2-7, with 9 nucleotides matching TRBD2. This CDR3 comprises 14 residues. CDR1 MNHNS and CDR2 SASEGT come from the germline V gene. The V segment lost 6 bases and the J segment 2 bases; nucleotides outside the gene matches: 5. Here the CDR3 DNA reads TGTGCCAGCAGACTGACTAGCGGAGCCTACGAGCAGTACTTC. Translating it yields CASRLTSGAYEQYF.

The genes are TRBV27 and TRBJ1-2; 7 positions agree with TRBD1. The germline V gene encodes CDR1 MNHEY and CDR2 SMNVEV (reference sequence). V trimming: 4 bases; J trimming: 5 bases; junction bases outside the gene matches: 10. CDR3 length equals 15 residues. CDR3: CASSSRRDSDYGYTF. Written as DNA, the CDR3 is TGTGCCAGCAGTTCTCGCCGGGACAGCGATTATGGCTACACCTTC.

About this clone itself: Other DNA sequences of this sample code for an identical CDR3. The chain has TRBV5-1 and TRBJ2-7, with a tentative D call TRBD1 (6 bases). Trimming shortened V by 4 bases and J by 0 bases, and 11 bases separated the two germline ends. The CDR3 totals 14 residues. From germline, CDR1 is SGHRS and CDR2 YFSETQ. In DNA, the CDR3 is TGCGCCAGCAGCCCCCGACAGGCCTCCTACGAGCAGTACTTC. Translating gives CASSPRQASYEQYF.

The chain carries TRBV5-6 and TRBJ2-7, with TRBD1 as a possible D gene (5 bases). The CDR3 is 13 amino acids. Trimming pared 3 bases from V and 2 bases from J, leaving 9 bases between. Germline V gives CDR1 SGHDT, CDR2 YYEEEE. The CDR3 DNA reads TGTGCCAGCAGCTCACAGGTGCCCTACGAGCAGTACTTC. Its protein is CASSSQVPYEQYF.

V and J are TRBV29-1 and TRBJ2-6; unclear D gene. Trimming left V 6 bases short and J 0 bases short, with 3 bases between. The germline V gene has CDR1 SQVTM and CDR2 ANQGSEA. The CDR3 is 12 amino acids. This CDR3 is CSVLSGANVLTF. Here the CDR3 DNA reads TGCAGCGTCCTCTCTGGGGCCAACGTCCTGACTTTC.

This clone was seen a few times. The chain recombines TRBV19 with TRBJ1-2; 9 nucleotides agree with TRBD1. V shed 1 base, J shed 4 bases, and the junction held 4 bases outside the gene matches. This CDR3 contains 15 residues. CDR1 is LNHDA and CDR2 is SQIVND in the germline V gene (reference sequence). CDR3 in DNA: TGTGCCAGTAGTATAGCCTCGACAGGGGGCTATGGCTACACCTTC. This translates into CASSIASTGGYGYTF.

The chain combines TRBV19 with TRBJ1-1, with D unresolved. This CDR3 has 11 amino acids. Germline CDR1 is LNHDA and CDR2 is SQIVND (reference sequence). The germline V and J ends were trimmed by 11 bases and 3 bases, with 10 bases remaining between them. CDR3 loop: CASGGYTEAFF. DNA of the CDR3: TGTGCCTCCGGCGGATACACTGAAGCTTTCTTT.